This is a list of T cell receptor beta chains from one sample in a study of neurological immune-mediated disorders. TCRdb passed the 5' RACE reads through MiXCR, listing each CDR3 protein once. The sample records about 50,000 distinct CDR3 sequences, around 16% being singletons. The source material was PBMCs. The receptors were gathered from a man in his fifties or sixties in good health. CDR3s include the opening cysteine and the closing phenylalanine or tryptophan. A D gene is named only where the DNA matches it firmly. Where a row states a size, it is once, few, many or the class of an expanded clone; other rows omit it.

D	size	V	J	DNA	CDR3
.	many	TRBV5-1	TRBJ2-1	TGCGCCAGCAGCGTAAGTCTGGGGGCATACGAGCAGTTCTTC	CASSVSLGAYEQFF
.	many	TRBV20-1	TRBJ1-4	TGCAGTGCTCCCGCAGTCCCAACTAATGAAAAACTGTTTTTT	CSAPAVPTNEKLFF
.	many	TRBV5-1	TRBJ2-7	TGCGCCAGCAGCCCGCGGGACTCTTCTTTCTACGAGCAGTACTTC	CASSPRDSSFYEQYF
TRBD2	many	TRBV5-1	TRBJ2-3	TGCGCCAGCAGCCCGACAGCGGGAGCCGATACGCAGTATTTT	CASSPTAGADTQYF
.	many	TRBV9	TRBJ2-3	TGTGCCAGCAGCGTAGAAATGGTCTGGGATACGCAGTATTTT	CASSVEMVWDTQYF
TRBD2	few	TRBV20-1	TRBJ2-1	TGCAGTGCTAGAGACCCCCTAGCGGGAAGCAACAATGAGCAGTTCTTC	CSARDPLAGSNNEQFF
TRBD1	medium-sized	TRBV5-1	TRBJ2-5	TGCGCCAGCAGCTCCCCGGGACAGGGGCTATTGGAGACCCAGTACTTC	CASSSPGQGLLETQYF
TRBD2	many	TRBV20-1	TRBJ2-3	TGCAGTGCTAGAGCCCCCCCGGGACTAGCTATTACTGATACGCAGTATTTT	CSARAPPGLAITDTQYF
.	many	TRBV10-1	TRBJ2-6	TGCGCCAGCTCCTACTCTGGGGCCAACGTCCTGACTTTC	CASSYSGANVLTF
TRBD1	few	TRBV9	TRBJ2-5	TGTGCCAGCAGCGGAGGGGTCGGACAGGGCCAAGAGACCCAGTACTTC	CASSGGVGQGQETQYF
.	many	TRBV15	TRBJ1-1	TGTGCCACCAGCACAGGGTCACGGACTGAAGCTTTCTTT	CATSTGSRTEAFF
TRBD1	.	TRBV7-8	TRBJ2-2	TGTGCCAGCAGCCGACAGGGAGCGAACACAGGGGAGCCGTTTTTT	CASSRQGANTGEPFF
.	many	TRBV5-1	TRBJ2-5	TGCGCCAGCAGTCCACCCGGAGGGCGGGAAGAGACCCAGTACTTC	CASSPPGGREETQYF
.	.	TRBV7-2	TRBJ1-1	TGTGCCAGCAGCTTAGCAAACGGGAACACTGAAGCTTTCTTT	CASSLANGNTEAFF
TRBD1	many	TRBV5-1	TRBJ1-3	TGCGCCAGCAGCGATGGACAGGGGGCTGGAAACACCATATATTTT	CASSDGQGAGNTIYF
.	many	TRBV7-2	TRBJ2-1	TGTGCCAGCAGCGAGACCCAGGGGTACCCCTACAATGAGCAGTTCTTC	CASSETQGYPYNEQFF
.	many	TRBV6-5	TRBJ2-7	TGTGCCAGCAGCGCAGACCGATTCCCCTACGAGCAGTACTTC	CASSADRFPYEQYF
TRBD2	many	TRBV9	TRBJ2-1	TGTGCCAGCAGCGTAGGTCCAGCGGGAGCCTACAATGAGCAGTTCTTC	CASSVGPAGAYNEQFF
TRBD1	many	TRBV7-2	TRBJ1-3	TGTGCCAGCAGCCCAGGGGGACAGGGGGTTAATGGAAACACCATATATTTT	CASSPGGQGVNGNTIYF
.	.	TRBV14	TRBJ2-3	TGTGCCAGCAGCCAAGGCCTACGACGGAGGGGTACAGATACGCAGTATTTT	CASSQGLRRRGTDTQYF
.	many	TRBV6-6	TRBJ2-1	TGTGCCAGCAGTTATGGTTATGAGCAGTTCTTC	CASSYGYEQFF
.	many	TRBV12-3/TRBV12-4	TRBJ1-3	TGTGCCAGCAGTCCACGACAAACTGGAAACACCATATATTTT	CASSPRQTGNTIYF
TRBD1	.	TRBV6-5	TRBJ2-7	TGTGCCAGCAGCCTCTACAGGGGTGAGCAGTACTTC	CASSLYRGEQYF
TRBD1	few	TRBV7-2	TRBJ1-5	TGTGCCAGCAGCGTTACAGGGGTTAGCAATCAGCCCCAGCATTTT	CASSVTGVSNQPQHF
.	many	TRBV20-1	TRBJ1-1	TGCAGTGCTGATGCTCTAGGGAGAATGAACACTGAAGCTTTCTTT	CSADALGRMNTEAFF
.	many	TRBV20-1	TRBJ2-7	TGCAGTGCCAGAGGTTCCTTCTACGAGCAGTACTTC	CSARGSFYEQYF
.	.	TRBV18	TRBJ1-6	TGTGCCAGCACACCCGATAGCTTTCTATCTAATTCACCCCTCCACTTT	CASTPDSFLSNSPLHF
.	many	TRBV2	TRBJ2-5	TGTGCCAGCAGATTCCGGGACTCCGGACAGGAGACCCAGTACTTC	CASRFRDSGQETQYF
.	.	TRBV7-8	TRBJ2-3	TGTGCCAGCAGCAGCCAAGGGCCCCGACGAGATACGCAGTATTTT	CASSSQGPRRDTQYF
TRBD2	many	TRBV29-1	TRBJ2-1	TGCAGCGTTGGGTTAGCGGGAGTAGGGGAGCAGTTCTTC	CSVGLAGVGEQFF
TRBD2	.	TRBV3-1	TRBJ2-1	TGTGCCAGCAGCCGAGATAGCGGGGACCACTCCTACAATGAGCAGTTCTTC	CASSRDSGDHSYNEQFF
TRBD2	many	TRBV20-1	TRBJ2-5	TGCAGTGCTAGTCCACTAGCGGGAGAGACCCAGTACTTC	CSASPLAGETQYF
TRBD2	many	TRBV5-1	TRBJ2-1	TGCGCCAGCAGCTCTCGACTAGCGGGAGCTGCTGAGCAGTTCTTC	CASSSRLAGAAEQFF
TRBD2	many	TRBV12-3/TRBV12-4	TRBJ2-5	TGTGCCAGCAGTTTCGCCCTAGCGGAACAAGAGACCCAGTACTTC	CASSFALAEQETQYF
.	few	TRBV20-1	TRBJ2-2	TGCAGTGCTAGTCGGTCCTCCGGGGAGCTGTTTTTT	CSASRSSGELFF
TRBD2	many	TRBV5-1	TRBJ2-1	TGCGCCAGCAGCTTGGAACTAGCGGGGTACAATGAGCAGTTCTTC	CASSLELAGYNEQFF
.	few	TRBV7-2	TRBJ2-7	TGTGCCAGCAGCAATTTCCCCCTCTACGAGCAGTACTTC	CASSNFPLYEQYF
.	.	TRBV27	TRBJ2-5	TGTGCCAGCAGTTCCCAGACAGCGTCCCAAGAGCCCCAGTACTTC	CASSSQTASQEPQYF
.	many	TRBV5-1	TRBJ2-2	TGCGCCAGCAGCGCCTCGGGAACCGGGGAGCTGTTTTTT	CASSASGTGELFF
TRBD2	once	TRBV6-2/TRBV6-3	TRBJ2-1	TGTGCCAGCACCGAGCTAGCGGGAAAAGAGCAGTTCTTC	CASTELAGKEQFF
.	many	TRBV6-2/TRBV6-3	TRBJ2-3	TGTGCCAGCAGTTGGGGGGCAGATACGCAGTATTTT	CASSWGADTQYF
TRBD1	many	TRBV5-1	TRBJ2-1	TGCGCCAGCAGCTTAGCCACCGGGACAGCCAACAATGAGCAGTTCTTC	CASSLATGTANNEQFF
TRBD2	many	TRBV15	TRBJ2-1	TGTGCCACCAGCACTCTAGCGGGAGTTGGTGAGCAGTTCTTC	CATSTLAGVGEQFF
.	.	TRBV6-2/TRBV6-3	TRBJ2-5	TGTGCCAGCAGACCTTCGACTACCCATCGACAAGAGACCCAGTACTTC	CASRPSTTHRQETQYF
.	medium-sized	TRBV7-6	TRBJ2-2	TGTGCCAGCAGCTTAGGAGGGAACACCGGGGAGCTGTTTTTT	CASSLGGNTGELFF
.	many	TRBV20-1	TRBJ2-2	TGCAGTGCTAGAGAGGGGTACACCGGGGAGCTGTTTTTT	CSAREGYTGELFF
.	many	TRBV5-6	TRBJ2-1	TGTGCCAGCAGCTTGGTCGGGACTCAAATGGGGAATGAGCAGTTCTTC	CASSLVGTQMGNEQFF
.	many	TRBV7-2	TRBJ1-1	TGTGCCAGCAGCTTACGGGCAGTTGAAGCTTTCTTT	CASSLRAVEAFF